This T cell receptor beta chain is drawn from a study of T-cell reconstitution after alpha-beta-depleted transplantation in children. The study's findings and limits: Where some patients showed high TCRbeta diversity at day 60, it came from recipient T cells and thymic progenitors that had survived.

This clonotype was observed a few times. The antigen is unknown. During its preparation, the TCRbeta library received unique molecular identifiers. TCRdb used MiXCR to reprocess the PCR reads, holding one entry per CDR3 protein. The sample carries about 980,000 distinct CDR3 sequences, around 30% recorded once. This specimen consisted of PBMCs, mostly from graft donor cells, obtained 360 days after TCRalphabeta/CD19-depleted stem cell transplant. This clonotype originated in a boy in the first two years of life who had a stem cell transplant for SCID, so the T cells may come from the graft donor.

Here the CDR3 DNA reads TGTGCCAGCAGCTTAATCCGGGGGAATGAAAAACTGTTTTTT. It encodes CASSLIRGNEKLFF. The V call is TRBV7-9, the J call TRBJ1-4; possibly TRBD1 for D (5 bases). CDR1 and CDR2 from the germline V gene are SEHNR and FQNEAQ (reference sequence). This CDR3 spans 14 amino acids. Trimming shortened V by 2 bases and J by 5 bases, and 9 bases separated the two germline ends.